A single sample is the source of the 2 T cell receptor beta chains below, sequenced in a study of memory CD4+ T cells and cytomegalovirus serostatus. The repertoire was sequenced with immunoSEQ multiplex PCR; TCRdb's copy has only in-frame clones and lacks some. Among about 46,000 clones listed, under 80% were seen once. The sort gate was single viable CD3+CD4+CD8-CD45RO+ cells for memory CD4+ T cells. The sequencing sample was made of memory CD4+ T cells from blood. The receptors stem from an adult in good health and CMV-seronegative.

Relative to its sample, this clone is medium-sized. The rearrangement links TRBV6-5 to TRBJ1-1; D is unclear. Per the germline V gene, CDR1 is MNHEY and CDR2 is SVGAGI. This CDR3 is 14 amino acids long. V dropped 6 bases and J dropped 1 base, with 12 bases sitting between them. The CDR3 reads CASRNGLQNTEAFF. CDR3 coding DNA: TGTGCCAGCAGAAACGGACTGCAGAACACTGAAGCTTTCTTT.

The gene calls are TRBV27 and TRBJ2-7; the match to TRBD1 covers 8 bases. The CDR3 length is 15 residues. After removal of 2 bases from V and 5 bases from J, the junction contained 8 bases not matched to a gene. CDR1 and CDR2 (germline): MNHEY, SMNVEV (reference sequence). The CDR3 region has the DNA TGTGCCAGCAGTTTACTCCCCACAGGGGGTCACGAGCAGTACTTC. Its protein product is CASSLLPTGGHEQYF.